A single sample gave rise to the 27 T cell receptor beta chains below, sequenced in a study of naive and memory T cell subsets. Two oligonucleotides, mixed equimolar, formed the beta constant-region primer covering TRBC1 and TRBC2. TCRdb reanalysed the UMI-ligation and nested PCR reads using MiXCR and keeps one entry per CDR3 protein. The table includes 120,000 to 150,000 distinct CDR3 sequences, about 15% detected once. The sample was naive CD4+ T cells from blood. Receptor source: a human donor in good health.

The chain recombines TRBV13 with TRBJ2-1, with 14 bases lining up with TRBD2. Trimming removed 5 bases from V and 9 bases from J; junction bases left unmatched: 6. This CDR3 comprises 15 residues. CDR1 and CDR2 (germline): PRHDT, FYEKMQ (reference sequence). The CDR3 here is CASSAGLAGDSEQFF. The CDR3, as DNA: TGTGCCAGCAGCGCGGGACTAGCGGGAGATAGTGAGCAGTTCTTC.

This rearrangement joins TRBV30 to TRBJ2-5; 13 nucleotides agree with TRBD2. The CDR3 sequence is 18 residues long. Germline-derived CDR1 and CDR2 are GTSNPN and SVGIG (reference sequence). V dropped 3 bases and J dropped 4; count of bases not matched to a gene: 14. CDR3 nucleotides: TGTGCCTGGAGCGCCGGACTAGCGGGAGAAGGAATGGGAGAGACCCAGTACTTC. Its translation is CAWSAGLAGEGMGETQYF.

This clonotype was detected only a few times. J is TRBJ1-5 and V is TRBV18; unclear D gene. Germline assignment: CDR1 KGHSH and CDR2 LQKENI. V was clipped by 3 bases and J by 7 bases, with 13 bases between them. The CDR3 spans 14 residues. DNA for the CDR3: TGTGCCAGCTCACCCTCGCGCGCGGAGCAGCCCCAGCATTTT. As protein: CASSPSRAEQPQHF.

The chain carries TRBV7-2 and TRBJ1-3, with D uncertain. CDR1 is SGHTA, CDR2 FQGNSA, per germline. V lost 1 base to trimming and J lost 4 bases, with 11 bases between them. CDR3 size: 15 residues. In DNA form, the CDR3 reads TGTGCCAGCAGCTTAGGGTTTTTAGCCGGAAACACCATATATTTT. Its translation is CASSLGFLAGNTIYF.

The sample holds a few counts of this clonotype. The rearrangement links TRBV3-1 to TRBJ1-1; D gene unclear. CDR1 is LGHDT, CDR2 YNNKEL, per germline (reference sequence). This CDR3 spans 14 amino acids. V was trimmed by 2 bases and J by 0 bases, leaving 7 bases between them. In DNA form, the CDR3 reads TGTGCCAGCAGCCAAACAGTTATGAACACTGAAGCTTTCTTT. It encodes CASSQTVMNTEAFF.

This clonotype was recorded many times. The chain carries TRBV20-1 and TRBJ2-1, with D possibly being TRBD2 (6 bases). This CDR3 is built from 12 residues. The ends were cut back, 6 bases at V and 9 bases at J, with 15 bases in the middle. Germline-derived CDR1 and CDR2 are DFQATT and SNEGSKA (reference sequence). DNA of the CDR3: TGCAGTGCCCCGAGGAGGGGTGGTGAGCAGTTCTTC. As protein: CSAPRRGGEQFF.

In this sample, this clonotype turned up a few times. V usage is TRBV5-6 and J usage is TRBJ1-3, with TRBD1 identical over 7 bases. Germline trimming cut 7 bases from V and 0 bases from J; bases unmatched to any gene: 7. The germline V gene encodes CDR1 SGHDT and CDR2 YYEEEE. The CDR3 sequence is 15 residues long. In DNA form, the CDR3 reads TGTGCCAGCCCCACAGGGGCCCACTCTGGAAACACCATATATTTT. Residues: CASPTGAHSGNTIYF.

The table lists this clonotype with a few counts. V gene TRBV28 combines with J gene TRBJ1-2; the D is unclear. Germline CDR1 and CDR2: MDHEN and SYDVKM. The CDR3 has 11 residues. Trimming stripped 5 bases from V and 4 bases from J, with 5 bases between. The DNA of the CDR3 is TGTGCCAGCAGTCAGCCCTATGGCTACACCTTC. The encoded protein is CASSQPYGYTF.

This clonotype has more than one count but fewer than ten. The chain combines TRBV12-3 or TRBV12-4 with TRBJ1-1; 8 bases are a match to TRBD1. This CDR3 comprises 13 residues. Trimming at V came to 2 bases and at J to 10 bases, leaving 6 bases not matched to a gene. CDR3 in amino acids: CASSLRDRYLAFF. The CDR3 nucleotides read TGTGCCAGCAGTTTAAGGGACAGGTATTTAGCTTTCTTT.

The chain joins TRBV6-1 to TRBJ2-3, with D possibly being TRBD1 (6 bases). Germline assignment: CDR1 MNHNS and CDR2 SASEGT. Deletions cut 6 bases from V and 2 bases from J, with 12 bases between. The CDR3 contains 14 residues. CDR3 amino acids: CASRLGQHTDTQYF. Written as DNA, the CDR3 is TGTGCCAGCAGGTTGGGACAACACACAGATACGCAGTATTTT.

This clonotype has only a few counts. This chain links TRBV7-3 with TRBJ2-5; D ambiguous. This CDR3 spans 13 amino acids. V dropped 1 base and J dropped 4 bases, with 7 bases sitting between them. Germline CDR1 is SGHTA and CDR2 is FQGTGA. The CDR3 sequence is CASSLSRTETQYF. As DNA, the CDR3 is TGTGCCAGCAGCTTAAGTAGGACAGAGACCCAGTACTTC.

The CDR3 here is CSARDVLQASSYEQYF. For the CDR3, the DNA is TGCAGTGCTAGAGATGTACTACAGGCTTCGTCCTACGAGCAGTACTTC. The genes are TRBV20-1 and TRBJ2-7, with D possibly being TRBD1 (5 bases). CDR3 length: 16 residues. The germline V gene encodes CDR1 DFQATT and CDR2 SNEGSKA (reference sequence). Trimming stripped 0 bases from V and 1 base from J, with 16 bases between.

A word on this clonotype: The conserved phenylalanine or tryptophan normally closing the CDR3 is absent here, so this likely arose from a read error. The V gene is TRBV30, the J gene TRBJ2-3, with D perhaps TRBD1 (6 bases). This CDR3 spans 14 amino acids. V was cut by 7 bases and J by 3 bases, with 17 bases left in between. The germline V gene has CDR1 GTSNPN and CDR2 SVGIG (reference sequence). CDR3 sequence (DNA): TGTGCCTCATTTCAGGGGATAGGGACAGATACGCAGTATTTG. Protein sequence: CASFQGIGTDTQYL.

In this sample, this clonotype turned up a few times. This rearrangement joins TRBV24-1 to TRBJ2-3, with 7 bases fitting TRBD2. CDR3 length equals 17 residues. Germline V CDR1 and CDR2: KGHDR, SFDVKD. Trimming at V came to 1 base and at J to 2 bases, leaving 8 bases not matched to a gene. CDR3 protein: CATSDFLGTSDTDTQYF. As DNA, the CDR3 is TGTGCCACCAGTGATTTCCTTGGTACTAGCGACACAGATACGCAGTATTTT.

The chain uses TRBV7-2 and TRBJ2-5; D perhaps matches TRBD1 (6 bases). This CDR3 region has 14 residues. V gave up 2 bases and J gave up 0 bases, with 7 bases separating them. Germline CDR1 is SGHTA and CDR2 is FQGNSA. CDR3 sequence: CASSLNRDQETQYF. CDR3 nucleotide sequence: TGTGCCAGCAGCTTAAACAGGGACCAAGAGACCCAGTACTTC.

The rearrangement uses TRBV6-6 and TRBJ2-6; TRBD2 matches at 12 bases. The V and J ends lost 6 bases and 0 bases, in that order; junction bases with no gene match: 9. Germline assignment: CDR1 MNHNY and CDR2 SVGAGI (reference sequence). The CDR3 sequence is 19 residues long. CDR3 in amino acids: CASSPRLAGVNSGANVLTF. The DNA for the CDR3 is TGTGCCAGCAGCCCCCGACTAGCGGGAGTAAACTCTGGGGCCAACGTCCTGACTTTC.

The sample holds a few counts of this clonotype. The CDR3 nucleotides are TGCAGTGCTCAAGACGAGGGAGTAGGTTTTCGCGAGCAGTACTTC. It is translated as CSAQDEGVGFREQYF. The genes are TRBV20-1 and TRBJ2-7, with TRBD2 as a possible D gene (5 bases). Trimming took 5 bases from V and 6 from J, leaving 23 bases between them. CDR1 and CDR2 from the germline V gene are DFQATT and SNEGSKA (reference sequence). The CDR3 is 15 residues long.

V gene TRBV7-9 combines with J gene TRBJ2-5, with D perhaps TRBD1 (5 bases). Trimming pared 2 bases from V and 5 bases from J, leaving 12 bases between. CDR1 and CDR2 from the germline V gene are SEHNR and FQNEAQ (reference sequence). The CDR3 consists of 14 residues. The CDR3 loop reads CASSLIAGYETQYF. The CDR3 DNA sequence: TGTGCCAGCAGCTTAATTGCAGGGTATGAGACCCAGTACTTC.

The sample holds a few counts of this clonotype. The chain joins TRBV20-1 to TRBJ1-6; D ambiguous. The CDR3 extends over 13 amino acids. V was pared by 3 bases and J by 7 bases, with 10 bases between. Germline CDR1 DFQATT, CDR2 SNEGSKA (reference sequence). CDR3 DNA sequence: TGCAGTGCTAGGGCGCATGGAAATTCACCCCTCCACTTT. It specifies CSARAHGNSPLHF.

The chain combines TRBV20-1 with TRBJ2-2, with TRBD1 identical over 7 bases. Per germline, CDR1 DFQATT and CDR2 SNEGSKA (reference sequence). The junction had 4 bases not matched to a gene; V was cut back by 3 bases and J by 3 bases. This CDR3 is built from 14 residues. CDR3 sequence (DNA): TGCAGTGCTAGGAAAACAGGGGACACCGGGGAGCTGTTTTTT. It codes for CSARKTGDTGELFF.

The chain is built from TRBV30 and TRBJ1-1; the D gene is possibly TRBD1 (5 bases). V was pared by 2 bases and J by 1 base, with 11 bases between. From germline, CDR1 is GTSNPN and CDR2 SVGIG (reference sequence). This CDR3 region has 14 residues. The CDR3 nucleotides read TGTGCCTGGAGTCCCCTGGGGCGGAACACTGAAGCTTTCTTT. Protein sequence: CAWSPLGRNTEAFF.

This clonotype was seen a few times. The chain links TRBV5-1 to TRBJ2-1; TRBD2 agrees at 13 bases. Germline V lookup: CDR1 SGHRS, CDR2 YFSETQ. The CDR3 contains 17 residues. Trimming at V came to 3 bases and at J to 8 bases, leaving 11 bases not matched to a gene. The CDR3 protein is CASSSAPGLAGNHEQFF. For the CDR3, the DNA is TGCGCCAGCAGCTCGGCCCCGGGACTAGCGGGAAACCATGAGCAGTTCTTC.

The V call is TRBV6-1, the J call TRBJ2-5; 7 bases align to TRBD1. The CDR3 has 13 amino acids. V lost 6 bases and J lost 0; bases outside the gene matches: 1. Germline values: CDR1 MNHNS, CDR2 SASEGT. The CDR3 nucleotides read TGTGCCAGCAGCGGGACAGACCAAGAGACCCAGTACTTC. Its translation: CASSGTDQETQYF.

This clonotype has only a few counts. This rearrangement joins TRBV18 to TRBJ2-1, with 13 bases lining up with TRBD2. Germline CDR1 KGHSH, CDR2 LQKENI. V shed 3 bases, J shed 8 bases, and the junction held 4 bases outside the gene matches. This CDR3 contains 15 residues. The CDR3 nucleotides are TGTGCCAGCTCACCTCGACTAGCGGGAGGTTATGAGCAGTTCTTC. Its translation is CASSPRLAGGYEQFF.

The table lists this clonotype with many counts. V is TRBV12-3 or TRBV12-4 and J is TRBJ2-2; D is perhaps TRBD2 (6 bases). The CDR3 is made up of 13 amino acids. V was cut by 7 bases and J by 6 bases, with 12 bases left in between. The CDR3 loop is CASTVREAGELFF. The CDR3 region has the DNA TGTGCCAGCACCGTAAGGGAGGCCGGGGAGCTGTTTTTT.

This clonotype showed up just a few times. The J gene is TRBJ2-5, the V gene TRBV28; 10 positions match TRBD2. V trimming: 4 bases; J trimming: 3 bases; junction bases outside the gene matches: 5. Germline-derived CDR1 and CDR2 are MDHEN and SYDVKM. The CDR3 loop spans 15 amino acids. The CDR3 DNA follows: TGTGCCAGCAGTTCATTAGCGGGAGGAAAAGAGACCCAGTACTTC. This sequence encodes CASSSLAGGKETQYF. The variable domain in full, with the rest retrieved from reference TRBV28 and TRBJ2-5, is DVKVTQSSRYLVKRTGEKVFLECVQDMDHENMFWYRQDPGLGLRLIYFSYDVKMKEKGDIPEGYSVSREKKERFSLILESASTNQTSMYLCASSSLAGGKETQYFGPGTRLLVL.

The chain joins TRBV10-3 to TRBJ1-3; the D is unclear. Germline values: CDR1 ENHRY, CDR2 SYGVKD. Trimming removed 7 bases at V and 1 base at J, with 11 bases between. The CDR3 runs to 14 residues. The CDR3 DNA reads as TGTGCCATCATTAACAGCGTATCTGGAAACACCATATATTTT. This gives the protein CAIINSVSGNTIYF.